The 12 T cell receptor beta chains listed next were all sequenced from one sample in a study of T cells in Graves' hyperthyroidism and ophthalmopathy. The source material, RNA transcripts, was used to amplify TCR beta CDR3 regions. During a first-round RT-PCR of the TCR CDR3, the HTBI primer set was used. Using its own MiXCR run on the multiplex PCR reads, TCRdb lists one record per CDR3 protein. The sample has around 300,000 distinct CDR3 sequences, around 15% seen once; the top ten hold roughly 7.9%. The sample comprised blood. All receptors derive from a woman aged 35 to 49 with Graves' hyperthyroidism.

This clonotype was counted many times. Here the CDR3 reads CSALTKDGHSNQPQHF. As DNA, the CDR3 is TGCAGTGCTCTTACGAAGGACGGCCATAGCAATCAGCCCCAGCATTTT. V and J are TRBV20-1 and TRBJ1-5; D unresolved. V shed 5 bases and J shed 0 bases, with 17 bases lying between them. The CDR3 has 16 residues. CDR1 and CDR2 from the germline V gene are DFQATT and SNEGSKA (reference sequence).

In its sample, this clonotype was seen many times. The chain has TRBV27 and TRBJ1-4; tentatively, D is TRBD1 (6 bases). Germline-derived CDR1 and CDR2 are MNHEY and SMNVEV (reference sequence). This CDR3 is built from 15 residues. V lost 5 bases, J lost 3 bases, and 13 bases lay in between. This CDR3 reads CASSPYEGANEKLFF. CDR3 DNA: TGTGCCAGCAGTCCTTATGAGGGGGCTAATGAAAAACTGTTTTTT. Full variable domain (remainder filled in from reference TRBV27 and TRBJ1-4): EAQVTQNPRYLITVTGKKLTVTCSQNMNHEYMSWYRQDPGLGLRQIYYSMNVEVTDKGDVPEGYKVSRKEKRNFPLILESPSPNQTSLYFCASSPYEGANEKLFFGSGTQLSVL.

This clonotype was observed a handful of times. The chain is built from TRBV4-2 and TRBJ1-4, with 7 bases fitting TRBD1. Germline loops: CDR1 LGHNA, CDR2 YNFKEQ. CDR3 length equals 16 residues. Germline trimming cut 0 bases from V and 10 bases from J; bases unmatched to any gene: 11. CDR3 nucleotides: TGTGCCAGCAGCCAAGAGACATTCGACAGGGCTGGAAAACTGTTTTTT. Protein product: CASSQETFDRAGKLFF.

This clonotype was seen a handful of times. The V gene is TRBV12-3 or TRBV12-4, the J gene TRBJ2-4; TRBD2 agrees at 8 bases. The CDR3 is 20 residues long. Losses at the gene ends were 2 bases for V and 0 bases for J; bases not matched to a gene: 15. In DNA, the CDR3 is TGTGCCAGCAGTTTAATCCGAGAGCTAGCGGGTTCAATAGCCAAAAACATTCAGTACTTC. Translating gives CASSLIRELAGSIAKNIQYF.

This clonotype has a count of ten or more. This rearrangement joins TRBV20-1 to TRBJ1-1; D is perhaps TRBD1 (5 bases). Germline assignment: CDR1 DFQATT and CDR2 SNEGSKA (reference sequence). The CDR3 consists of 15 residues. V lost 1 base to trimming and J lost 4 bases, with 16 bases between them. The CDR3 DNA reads TGCAGTGCTAGAGGGGCCCTGGGACTTAGCACTGAAGCTTTCTTT. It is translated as CSARGALGLSTEAFF.

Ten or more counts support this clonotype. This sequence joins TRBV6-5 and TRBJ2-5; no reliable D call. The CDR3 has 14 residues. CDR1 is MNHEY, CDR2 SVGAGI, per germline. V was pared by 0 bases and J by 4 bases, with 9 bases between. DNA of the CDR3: TGTGCCAGCAGTTACTCGGCGAGGCTAGAGACCCAGTACTTC. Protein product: CASSYSARLETQYF.

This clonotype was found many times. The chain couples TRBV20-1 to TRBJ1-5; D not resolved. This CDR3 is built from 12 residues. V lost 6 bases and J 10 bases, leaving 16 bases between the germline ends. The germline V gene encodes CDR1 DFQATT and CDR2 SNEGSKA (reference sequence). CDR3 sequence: CSADLLTIPQHF. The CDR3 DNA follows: TGCAGTGCAGACCTGTTAACCATCCCCCAGCATTTT.

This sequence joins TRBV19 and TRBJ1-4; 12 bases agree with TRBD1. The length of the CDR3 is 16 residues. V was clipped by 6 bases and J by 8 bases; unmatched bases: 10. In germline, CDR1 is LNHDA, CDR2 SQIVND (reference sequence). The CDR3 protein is CASSRGGTGGKEKLFF. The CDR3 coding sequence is TGTGCCAGTAGCCGGGGGGGGACAGGGGGCAAGGAAAAACTGTTTTTT.

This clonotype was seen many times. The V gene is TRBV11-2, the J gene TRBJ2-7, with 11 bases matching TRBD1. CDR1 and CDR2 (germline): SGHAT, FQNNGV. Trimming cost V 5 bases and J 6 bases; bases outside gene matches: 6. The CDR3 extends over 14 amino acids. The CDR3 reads CASSPGQGASEQYF. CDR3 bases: TGTGCCAGCAGCCCTGGACAGGGGGCAAGCGAGCAGTACTTC.

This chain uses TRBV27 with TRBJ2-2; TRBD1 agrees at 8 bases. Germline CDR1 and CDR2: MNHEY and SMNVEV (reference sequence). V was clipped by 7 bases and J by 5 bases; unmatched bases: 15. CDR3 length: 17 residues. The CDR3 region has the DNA TGTGCCAGCACCGTAAGATCGGGAGACAGGGGTACCGGGGAGCTGTTTTTT. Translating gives CASTVRSGDRGTGELFF.

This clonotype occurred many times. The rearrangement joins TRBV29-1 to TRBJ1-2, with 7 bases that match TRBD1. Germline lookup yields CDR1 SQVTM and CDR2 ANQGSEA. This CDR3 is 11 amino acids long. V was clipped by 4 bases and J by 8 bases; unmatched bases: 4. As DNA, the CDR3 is TGCAGCGTTGCACAGGGGTCCGGCTACACCTTC. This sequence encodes CSVAQGSGYTF.

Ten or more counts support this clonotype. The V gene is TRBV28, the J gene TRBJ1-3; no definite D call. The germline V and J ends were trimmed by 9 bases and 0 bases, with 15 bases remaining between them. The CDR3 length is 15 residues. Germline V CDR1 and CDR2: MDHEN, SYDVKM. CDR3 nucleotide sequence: TGTGCCAGTTCCACACCTTCCTTCTCTGGAAACACCATATATTTT. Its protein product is CASSTPSFSGNTIYF. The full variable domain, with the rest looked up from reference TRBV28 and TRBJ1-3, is DVKVTQSSRYLVKRTGEKVFLECVQDMDHENMFWYRQDPGLGLRLIYFSYDVKMKEKGDIPEGYSVSREKKERFSLILESASTNQTSMYLCASSTPSFSGNTIYFGEGSWLTVV.